This T cell receptor (beta chain) was identified in a study of cytomegalovirus exposure and HLA in healthy donors. Study-wide context: Ancestry clustering placed about 80% of 300 to 400 genotyped donors in the Caucasian-associated cluster.

CDR1 is SNHLY and CDR2 is FYNNEI in the germline V gene. Trimming took off 3 bases at V and 5 bases at J, with 11 bases between the two ends. The CDR3 has 14 amino acids. A multiplex PCR was run with 60 Vbeta primers and 13 Jbeta primers. Clones were read by immunoSEQ multiplex PCR, and TCRdb kept only the in-frame ones, dropping some. The sample lists about 140,000 clones, approximately 80% occurring once. The rearrangement uses TRBV2 and TRBJ1-5, with D possibly TRBD1 on 5 matching bases. Material for sequencing was PBMCs. The source is a boy aged 2-15 years in good health and CMV-seronegative. Written as DNA, the CDR3 is TGTGCCAGCAGTGAGGGGCAGAAGTATCAGCCCCAGCATTTT. It translates to CASSEGQKYQPQHF. Looking up the rest from reference TRBV2 and TRBJ1-5 gives the full variable domain: EPEVTQTPSHQVTQMGQEVILRCVPISNHLYFYWYRQILGQKVEFLVSFYNNEISEKSEIFDDQFSVERPDGSNFTLKIRSTKLEDSAMYFCASSEGQKYQPQHFGDGTRLSIL.